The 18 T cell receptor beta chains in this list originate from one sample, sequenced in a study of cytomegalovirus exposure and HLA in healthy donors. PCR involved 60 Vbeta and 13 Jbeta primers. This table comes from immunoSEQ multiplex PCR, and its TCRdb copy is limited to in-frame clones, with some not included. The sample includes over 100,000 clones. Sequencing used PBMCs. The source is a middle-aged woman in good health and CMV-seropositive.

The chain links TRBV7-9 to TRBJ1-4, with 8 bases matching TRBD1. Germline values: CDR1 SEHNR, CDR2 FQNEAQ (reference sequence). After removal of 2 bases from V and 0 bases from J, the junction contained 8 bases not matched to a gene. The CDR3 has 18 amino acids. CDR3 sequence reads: CASSLKARGQSTNEKLFF. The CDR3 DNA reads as TGTGCCAGCAGCTTAAAAGCCAGGGGGCAGTCAACTAATGAAAAACTGTTTTTT. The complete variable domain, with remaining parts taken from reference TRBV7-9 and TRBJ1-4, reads DTGVSQNPRHKITKRGQNVTFRCDPISEHNRLYWYRQTLGQGPEFLTYFQNEAQLEKSRLLSDRFSAERPKGSFSTLEIQRTEQGDSAMYLCASSLKARGQSTNEKLFFGSGTQLSVL.

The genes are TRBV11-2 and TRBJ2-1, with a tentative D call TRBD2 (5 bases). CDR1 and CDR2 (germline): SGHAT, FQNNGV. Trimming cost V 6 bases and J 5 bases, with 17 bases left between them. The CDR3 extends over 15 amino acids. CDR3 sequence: CASSHGNPPHNEQFF. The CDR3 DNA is TGTGCCAGCAGTCACGGGAATCCCCCCCACAATGAGCAGTTCTTC. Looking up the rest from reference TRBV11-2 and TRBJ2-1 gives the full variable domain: EAGVAQSPRYKIIEKRQSVAFWCNPISGHATLYWYQQILGQGPKLLIQFQNNGVVDDSQLPKDRFSAERLKGVDSTLKIQPAKLEDSAVYLCASSHGNPPHNEQFFGPGTRLTVL.

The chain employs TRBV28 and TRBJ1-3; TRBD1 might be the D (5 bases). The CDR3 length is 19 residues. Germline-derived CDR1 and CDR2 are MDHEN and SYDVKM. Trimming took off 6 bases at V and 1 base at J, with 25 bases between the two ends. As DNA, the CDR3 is TGTGCCAGCAGCGAACCCGGGACGGGGGAATTCTGGTCTGGAAACACCATATATTTT. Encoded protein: CASSEPGTGEFWSGNTIYF.

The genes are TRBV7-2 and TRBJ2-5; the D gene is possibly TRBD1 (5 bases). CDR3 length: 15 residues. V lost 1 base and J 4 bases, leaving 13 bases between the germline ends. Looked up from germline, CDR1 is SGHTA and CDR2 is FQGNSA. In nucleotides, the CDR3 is TGTGCCAGCAGCTTAGACTTCAGGGTTCCAGAGACCCAGTACTTC. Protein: CASSLDFRVPETQYF.

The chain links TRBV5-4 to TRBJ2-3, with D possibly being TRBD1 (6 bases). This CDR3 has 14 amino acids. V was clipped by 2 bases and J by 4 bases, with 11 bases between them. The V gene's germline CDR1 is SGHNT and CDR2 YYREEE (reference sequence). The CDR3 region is CASSFMAGADTQYF. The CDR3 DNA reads TGTGCCAGCAGCTTCATGGCAGGGGCAGATACGCAGTATTTT.

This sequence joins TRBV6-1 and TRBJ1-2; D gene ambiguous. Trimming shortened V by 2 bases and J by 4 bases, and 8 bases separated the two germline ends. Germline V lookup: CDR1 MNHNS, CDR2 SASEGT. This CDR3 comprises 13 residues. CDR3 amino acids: CASSEFQAYGYTF. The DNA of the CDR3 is TGTGCCAGCAGTGAATTCCAGGCCTATGGCTACACCTTC.

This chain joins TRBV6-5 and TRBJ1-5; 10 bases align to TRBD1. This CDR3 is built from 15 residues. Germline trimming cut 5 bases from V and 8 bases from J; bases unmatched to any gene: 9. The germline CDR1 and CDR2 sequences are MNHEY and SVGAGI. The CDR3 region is CASSLTGGWEEPQHF. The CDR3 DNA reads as TGTGCCAGCAGTCTGACAGGGGGCTGGGAGGAGCCCCAGCATTTT.

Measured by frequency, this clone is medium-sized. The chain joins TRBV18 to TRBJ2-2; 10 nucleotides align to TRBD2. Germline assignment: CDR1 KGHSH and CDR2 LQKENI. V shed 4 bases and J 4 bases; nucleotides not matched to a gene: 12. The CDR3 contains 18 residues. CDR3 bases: TGTGCCAGCTCACTTACTTCCCTAGCGGGAGTATCCACCGGGGAGCTGTTTTTT. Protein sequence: CASSLTSLAGVSTGELFF. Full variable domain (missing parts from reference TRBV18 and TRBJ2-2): NAGVMQNPRHLVRRRGQEARLRCSPMKGHSHVYWYRQLPEEGLKFMVYLQKENIIDESGMPKERFSAEFPKEGPSILRIQQVVRGDSAAYFCASSLTSLAGVSTGELFFGEGSRLTVL.

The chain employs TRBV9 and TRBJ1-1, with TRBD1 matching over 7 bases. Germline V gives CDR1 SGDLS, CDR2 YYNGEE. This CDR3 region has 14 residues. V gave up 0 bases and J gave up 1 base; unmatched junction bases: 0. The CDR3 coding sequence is TGTGCCAGCAGCGTAGGGGACAGGAACACTGAAGCTTTCTTT. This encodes CASSVGDRNTEAFF.

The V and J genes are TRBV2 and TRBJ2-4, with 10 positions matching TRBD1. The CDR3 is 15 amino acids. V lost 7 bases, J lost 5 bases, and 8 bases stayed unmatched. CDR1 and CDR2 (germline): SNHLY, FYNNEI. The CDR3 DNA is TGTGCCAGCAACCATGGGACAGGGGTCGAAAACATTCAGTACTTC. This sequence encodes CASNHGTGVENIQYF.

The CDR3 protein is CASSGSGRASDTQYF. CDR3 DNA: TGTGCCAGCAGCGGGAGCGGGAGGGCCTCAGATACGCAGTATTTT. This chain links TRBV9 with TRBJ2-3; 10 bases are a match to TRBD2. V lost 3 bases, J lost 4 bases, and 5 bases stayed unmatched. CDR3 length: 15 amino acids. Germline lookup yields CDR1 SGDLS and CDR2 YYNGEE. Full variable domain (missing parts from reference TRBV9 and TRBJ2-3): DSGVTQTPKHLITATGQRVTLRCSPRSGDLSVYWYQQSLDQGLQFLIQYYNGEERAKGNILERFSAQQFPDLHSELNLSSLELGDSALYFCASSGSGRASDTQYFGPGTRLTVL.

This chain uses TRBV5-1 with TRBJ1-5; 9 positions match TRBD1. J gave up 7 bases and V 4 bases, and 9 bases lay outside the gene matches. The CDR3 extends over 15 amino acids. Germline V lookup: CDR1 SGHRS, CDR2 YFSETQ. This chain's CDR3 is CASSVGQGPYQPQHF. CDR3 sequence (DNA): TGCGCCAGCAGCGTGGGACAGGGCCCCTACCAGCCCCAGCATTTT.

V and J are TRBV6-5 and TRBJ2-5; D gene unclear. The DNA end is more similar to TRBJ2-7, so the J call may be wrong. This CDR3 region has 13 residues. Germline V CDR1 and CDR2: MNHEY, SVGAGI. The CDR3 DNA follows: TGTGCCAGCAGTCCATACAGATCCTACGAGCAGTACTTC. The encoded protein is CASSPYRSYEQYF.

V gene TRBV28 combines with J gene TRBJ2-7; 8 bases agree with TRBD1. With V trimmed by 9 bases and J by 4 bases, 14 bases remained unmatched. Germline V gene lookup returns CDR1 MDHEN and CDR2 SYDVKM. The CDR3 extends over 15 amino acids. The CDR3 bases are TGTGCCAGTCGACAGGGGCTAGGGGACGGGTACGAGCAGTACTTC. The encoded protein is CASRQGLGDGYEQYF.

This CDR3 is CSVEREGTTEQYF. As DNA, the CDR3 is TGCAGCGTTGAGCGGGAGGGTACCACCGAGCAGTACTTC. V gene TRBV29-1 combines with J gene TRBJ2-7; 9 bases match TRBD2. Germline CDR1 reads SQVTM; CDR2 reads ANQGSEA. V was pared by 3 bases and J by 6 bases, with 6 bases of the junction left unmatched. The CDR3 runs 13 residues.

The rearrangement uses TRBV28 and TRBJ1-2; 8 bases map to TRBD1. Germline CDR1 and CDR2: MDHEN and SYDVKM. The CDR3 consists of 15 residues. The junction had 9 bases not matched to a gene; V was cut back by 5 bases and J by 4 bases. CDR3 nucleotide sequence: TGTGCCAGCAGTCTTAGGACAGGGCTGTTCTATGGCTACACCTTC. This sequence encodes CASSLRTGLFYGYTF.

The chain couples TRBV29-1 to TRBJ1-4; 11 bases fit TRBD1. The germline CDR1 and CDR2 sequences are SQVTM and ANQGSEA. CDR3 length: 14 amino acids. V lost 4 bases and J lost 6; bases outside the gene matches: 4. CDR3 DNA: TGCAGCGTTGCCCCGGGACAGGGGGATGAAAAACTGTTTTTT. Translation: CSVAPGQGDEKLFF.

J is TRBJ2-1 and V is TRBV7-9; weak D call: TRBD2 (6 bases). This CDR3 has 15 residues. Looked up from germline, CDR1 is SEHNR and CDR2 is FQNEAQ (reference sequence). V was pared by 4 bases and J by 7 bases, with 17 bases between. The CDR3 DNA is TGTGCCAGCAGCTCTGGCGGGACCCGAGGGAATGAGCAGTTCTTC. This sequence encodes CASSSGGTRGNEQFF.